This TCR beta chain was profiled in a study of blood T cell repertoires in COVID-19. About the research overall: Samples representing acute and convalescent COVID-19 were sourced from the United States, Italy and Spain. From T cells, B-cell-depleted T cells, or PBMCs came the material, which was cDNA or gDNA.

The CDR3 is 12 amino acids. The V gene's germline CDR1 is KGHSH and CDR2 LQKENI. V lost 6 bases and J 3 bases, leaving 6 bases between the germline ends. As handled by the study authors: Reference gene primer amplification yielded estimated nucleated cell counts. The table came from immunoSEQ multiplex PCR; TCRdb's copy has only in-frame clones and leaves some out. That table furnishes V, J and clone size, whereas the DNA furnished D and trimming. This sample has about 170,000 clones, with 80% to 90% found just once. This TCR was sampled from a woman older than 75 with acute or convalescent COVID-19. The material sequenced was peripheral blood. The chain combines TRBV18 with TRBJ1-3, with D hard to call. CDR3 nucleotides: TGTGCCAGCTCCGGAGTTGGAAACACCATATATTTT. It translates to CASSGVGNTIYF.